This TCR beta chain emerged from a study of early T cells in non-severe SARS-CoV-2 infection. Study-level background: Sequencing of unsorted whole blood was done on bulk RNA, leaving chains unpaired.

Each CDR3 protein is one row after TCRdb ran MiXCR on the 5' RACE reads. The top ten clones hold under 6.5% of a sample with some 30,000 distinct CDR3 sequences, about 4.5% of them seen once. In its sample, this clonotype was seen a few times. The sequenced material came from whole blood. The sequence was obtained from an adult who was a healthcare worker with PCR-confirmed SARS-CoV-2 infection or an uninfected control (not recorded which).

Here the CDR3 DNA reads TGTGCCAGCAGCGCCAGCTCCTACGAGCAGTACTTC. Residues: CASSASSYEQYF. The chain has TRBV7-2 and TRBJ2-7; D is ambiguous. Between the trimmed V and J ends, which lost 5 bases and 0 bases, there was a span of 5 bases. The germline V gene has CDR1 SGHTA and CDR2 FQGNSA. CDR3 size: 12 residues.